The source of this T cell receptor (beta chain) is a study of CXCR3-negative and CXCR3-positive naive CD8 T cells. Whole-study results and caveats: TRBV-TRBJ usage was alike in naive CXCR3-negative and CXCR3-positive cells but differed in memory cells. Against CXCR3-negative naive cells, CXCR3-positive naive cells showed more hydrophobic TRB CDR3s. Whereas both naive subsets had comparably high diversity, memory CD8+ cells had much lower diversity. Cryopreserved PBMCs had partly decreased CXCR3 expression; fresh PBMCs were used in most assays.

The sorting of each CD8+ T cell subset was done in triplicate, at under 350,000 cells each. For this clonotype: The antigen is undetermined.

The V gene's germline CDR1 is KGHSH and CDR2 LQKENI. The length of the CDR3 is 14 residues. UMI-labeled TRB cDNA libraries were prepared by 5' RACE. TCRdb re-called the 5' RACE reads, yielding one record per CDR3 amino acid sequence without DNA. The sample includes some 140,000 distinct CDR3 sequences. This clonotype was obtained from a human donor in good health. Some clones in this sample may be carry-over from other donors' samples. This sequence joins TRBV18 and TRBJ2-1. Specimen: naive CXCR3+ CD8+ T cells from blood. The subset was: CD45RO-CCR7+CD27+CD95- naive CD8+ T cells expressing CXCR3 (TNR3+). CDR3 loop: CASYDKPPNNEQFF.